Below, 32 T cell receptor beta chains from the same sample are listed, as sequenced in a study of cytomegalovirus exposure and HLA in healthy donors. Researchers ran the PCR with 60 Vbeta and 13 Jbeta primers. TCRdb's copy holds only in-frame clones and misses some; the assay was immunoSEQ multiplex PCR. The data show some 200,000 clones, around 79% seen once. Material: PBMCs. Source of these receptors: a girl aged 10 to 17 in good health and CMV-seropositive.

CDR3 sequence: CASSLDRVTGWADTQYF. The DNA for the CDR3 is TGTGCCAGCAGCTTAGATCGGGTGACAGGCTGGGCAGATACGCAGTATTTT. The V call is TRBV11-2, the J call TRBJ2-3; TRBD1 is a possible D gene (6 bases). CDR1 SGHAT and CDR2 FQNNGV come from the germline V gene. This CDR3 is 17 amino acids long. Trimming stripped 0 bases from V and 4 bases from J, with 17 bases between.

The chain combines TRBV30 with TRBJ2-7, with a possible D match to TRBD1 (5 bases). Trimming stripped 3 bases from V and 4 bases from J, with 7 bases between. The CDR3 contains 11 residues. CDR1 and CDR2 from the germline V gene are GTSNPN and SVGIG (reference sequence). The CDR3 DNA reads as TGTGCCTGGAGCAGGGCGTACGAGCAGTACTTC. Its translation: CAWSRAYEQYF. The whole variable domain, remainder taken from reference TRBV30 and TRBJ2-7, is SQTIHQWPATLVQPVGSPLSLECTVEGTSNPNLYWYRQAAGRGLQLLFYSVGIGQISSEVPQNLSASRPQDRQFILSSKKLLLSDSGFYLCAWSRAYEQYFGPGTRLTVT.

The chain carries TRBV5-1 and TRBJ2-2; D unclear. The length of the CDR3 is 13 residues. V lost 3 bases to trimming and J lost 8 bases, with 11 bases between them. Germline loops: CDR1 SGHRS, CDR2 YFSETQ. This CDR3 is CASSSSPGGELFF. CDR3 bases: TGCGCCAGCAGCTCCTCGCCCGGGGGGGAGCTGTTTTTT.

This sequence joins TRBV4-2 and TRBJ1-3; D is uncertain. V shed 0 bases and J shed 0 bases, with 9 bases lying between them. The V gene's germline CDR1 is LGHNA and CDR2 YNFKEQ. CDR3 length: 16 amino acids. The DNA of the CDR3 is TGTGCCAGCAGCCAAGATCGGGTGAGCTCTGGAAACACCATATATTTT. Translation gives CASSQDRVSSGNTIYF.

The V call is TRBV20-1, the J call TRBJ1-1; a weak D match, TRBD1 (5 bases). The CDR3 loop spans 11 amino acids. From germline, CDR1 is DFQATT and CDR2 SNEGSKA (reference sequence). V shed 7 bases and J shed 1 base, with 7 bases lying between them. CDR3 protein: CSGQQNTEAFF. The CDR3 nucleotides read TGCAGTGGACAGCAGAACACTGAAGCTTTCTTT.

The V and J genes are TRBV18 and TRBJ2-3; the D gene is possibly TRBD2 (6 bases). CDR3 size: 17 residues. Per the germline V gene, CDR1 is KGHSH and CDR2 is LQKENI. V was pared by 3 bases and J by 1 base, with 17 bases between. CDR3 bases: TGTGCCAGCTCACCGCCTCTACTAGCTCTCGGCACAGATACGCAGTATTTT. This sequence encodes CASSPPLLALGTDTQYF.

Regarding this clone: The junction departs from germline at one end; a sequencing error may be responsible. The chain has TRBV15 and TRBJ2-3, with TRBD1 matching 7 bases. The CDR3 is 17 residues long. Germline V gene sequence: CDR1 LNHNV, CDR2 YYDKDF (reference sequence). The DNA of the CDR3 is TGTACCACCAGCGTTTTTTCTACGGGACAGATCACAGATACGCAGTATTTT. Its protein is CTTSVFSTGQITDTQYF.

The rearrangement joins TRBV2 to TRBJ2-7, with 7 bases matching TRBD2. The V and J ends lost 6 bases and 6 bases, in that order; junction bases with no gene match: 5. CDR3 length: 12 amino acids. Germline V gene data show CDR1 as SNHLY and CDR2 as FYNNEI. CDR3 region: CASSVGGIEQYF. CDR3 nucleotide sequence: TGTGCCAGCAGCGTCGGGGGGATCGAGCAGTACTTC.

The genes are TRBV4-3 and TRBJ1-2; D possibly corresponds to TRBD1 (6 bases). The germline gives CDR1 LGHNA, CDR2 YSLEER. CDR3 length: 14 amino acids. Trimming pared 3 bases from V and 8 bases from J, leaving 16 bases between. This CDR3 is CASSQNQGIGGYTF. The CDR3 bases are TGCGCCAGCAGCCAGAACCAGGGGATCGGCGGCTACACCTTC.

The J gene is TRBJ2-7, the V gene TRBV9; possible D gene TRBD2, 5 bases. Trimming pared 0 bases from V and 2 bases from J, leaving 9 bases between. Germline CDR1 and CDR2: SGDLS and YYNGEE. The CDR3 spans 14 residues. The CDR3 nucleotides read TGTGCCAGCAGCGTAGGAGGGAAACCCTACGAGCAGTACTTC. Residues: CASSVGGKPYEQYF.

This chain uses TRBV12-5 with TRBJ2-7; 7 bases align to TRBD1. The length of the CDR3 is 13 residues. Losses at the gene ends were 7 bases for V and 2 bases for J; bases not matched to a gene: 5. CDR1 LGHNT and CDR2 FRNRAP come from the germline V gene. The CDR3 is CASAGTEAYEQYF. CDR3 DNA: TGTGCTAGTGCCGGGACAGAAGCCTACGAGCAGTACTTC.

The chain recombines TRBV25-1 with TRBJ1-5; D possibly corresponds to TRBD1 (5 bases). The CDR3 is made up of 14 amino acids. V lost 5 bases, J lost 6 bases, and 14 bases lay in between. Germline CDR1 MGHDK, CDR2 SYGVNS. CDR3 coding DNA: TGTGCCAGCAGTCAGGGAGGGAGAGGTCAGCCCCAGCATTTT. Residues: CASSQGGRGQPQHF.

This chain connects TRBV4-3 to TRBJ2-4, with 10 nucleotides matching TRBD2. V dropped 0 bases and J dropped 6; count of bases not matched to a gene: 11. The germline gives CDR1 LGHNA, CDR2 YSLEER. The CDR3 is 18 residues long. CDR3 nucleotides: TGCGCCAGCAGCCAAGATCGGTACTGGAGCGGGGGGGGAAACATTCAGTACTTC. This sequence encodes CASSQDRYWSGGGNIQYF.

The CDR3 loop is CASSISGLYNEQFF. The DNA of the CDR3 is TGCGCCAGCAGCATAAGCGGGCTGTACAATGAGCAGTTCTTC. V gene TRBV4-3 combines with J gene TRBJ2-1, with D maybe TRBD2 (6 bases). This CDR3 spans 14 amino acids. The ends were cut back, 5 bases at V and 4 bases at J, with 12 bases in the middle. Germline CDR1 reads LGHNA; CDR2 reads YSLEER.

The V and J genes are TRBV5-1 and TRBJ1-1; D is unclear. Germline CDR1 reads SGHRS; CDR2 reads YFSETQ. The germline V and J ends were trimmed by 3 bases and 0 bases, with 12 bases remaining between them. CDR3 length: 15 residues. The CDR3 protein is CASSSSLRVNTEAFF. CDR3 bases: TGCGCCAGCAGCTCGTCTCTGAGGGTGAACACTGAAGCTTTCTTT.

This sequence joins TRBV5-1 and TRBJ2-7; 12 bases are a match to TRBD1. V lost 3 bases to trimming and J lost 7 bases; unmatched junction nucleotides: 5. The germline V gene has CDR1 SGHRS and CDR2 YFSETQ. CDR3 size: 14 residues. The CDR3 DNA reads as TGCGCCAGCAGCTCAGGGACAGGGGGCGGGGAGCAGTACTTC. This codes for CASSSGTGGGEQYF.

This chain uses TRBV10-3 with TRBJ2-3, with D maybe TRBD2 (7 bases). V was pared by 7 bases and J by 6 bases, with 14 bases between. Per the germline V gene, CDR1 is ENHRY and CDR2 is SYGVKD. The CDR3 has 13 residues. DNA of the CDR3: TGTGCCATCAATGGGGGGGCAATGGATACGCAGTATTTT. Translation gives CAINGGAMDTQYF.

This clone was counted only a few times. The J gene is TRBJ1-6, the V gene TRBV11-2, with D possibly being TRBD1 (6 bases). Germline V gene sequence: CDR1 SGHAT, CDR2 FQNNGV. The CDR3 has 17 residues. Between the trimmed V and J ends, which lost 6 bases and 7 bases, there was a span of 22 bases. CDR3 sequence reads: CASRLRGGDYSNSPLHF. CDR3 in DNA: TGTGCCAGCAGGTTAAGAGGGGGGGACTATAGCAATTCACCCCTCCACTTT.

This clone was recorded a few times. V usage is TRBV5-4 and J usage is TRBJ1-4; no reliable D call. CDR3 length equals 15 residues. Trimming removed 0 bases from V and 6 bases from J, with 12 bases in between. The germline V gene encodes CDR1 SGHNT and CDR2 YYREEE (reference sequence). The DNA of the CDR3 is TGTGCCAGCAGCTTGGGGGGAGGGCTCCATGAAAAACTGTTTTTT. It translates to CASSLGGGLHEKLFF.

The J gene is TRBJ1-4, the V gene TRBV4-1; no clear D gene. Between the trimmed V and J ends, which lost 0 bases and 4 bases, there was a span of 9 bases. Germline V CDR1 and CDR2: MGHRA, YSYEKL. The CDR3 is made up of 15 amino acids. The CDR3 DNA follows: TGCGCCAGCAGCCAAGACCCCGGGTATAATGAAAAACTGTTTTTT. It codes for CASSQDPGYNEKLFF.

The chain carries TRBV5-6 and TRBJ1-1; the match to TRBD1 covers 7 bases. This CDR3 contains 15 residues. Trimming cost V 1 base and J 0 bases; bases outside gene matches: 3. The germline V gene has CDR1 SGHDT and CDR2 YYEEEE. CDR3 DNA: TGTGCCAGCAGCTTGTGGCAGGGGGTGAACACTGAAGCTTTCTTT. Translation gives CASSLWQGVNTEAFF.

This clone was found a few times. The chain combines TRBV7-9 with TRBJ2-5; 8 nucleotides line up with TRBD2. The CDR3 contains 14 residues. V shed 8 bases and J 1 base; nucleotides not matched to a gene: 6. Per germline, CDR1 SEHNR and CDR2 FQNEAQ (reference sequence). The CDR3 spells CASSTGGVQETQYF. DNA for the CDR3: TGTGCCAGCTCAACGGGGGGGGTCCAAGAGACCCAGTACTTC.

The chain is built from TRBV19 and TRBJ1-1, with a possible D match to TRBD1 (5 bases). V lost 6 bases, J lost 5 bases, and 13 bases lay in between. The V gene's germline CDR1 is LNHDA and CDR2 SQIVND (reference sequence). The CDR3 runs to 13 residues. CDR3 region: CASSIQGKTEAFF. The CDR3 DNA reads as TGTGCCAGTAGCATTCAGGGAAAAACTGAAGCTTTCTTT. Supplemented by reference TRBV19 and TRBJ1-1, the full variable domain reads DGGITQSPKYLFRKEGQNVTLSCEQNLNHDAMYWYRQDPGQGLRLIYYSQIVNDFQKGDIAEGYSVSREKKESFPLTVTSAQKNPTAFYLCASSIQGKTEAFFGQGTRLTVV.

The gene calls are TRBV19 and TRBJ1-2; D gene ambiguous. Germline-derived CDR1 and CDR2 are LNHDA and SQIVND (reference sequence). The V end was cut by 3 bases, the J end by 6 bases, with 8 bases between. The CDR3 runs to 12 residues. The CDR3 is CASSMAVDGYTF. The CDR3, as DNA: TGTGCCAGTAGTATGGCTGTGGATGGCTACACCTTC. Combining the CDR3 with reference TRBV19 and TRBJ1-2 gives the whole variable domain DGGITQSPKYLFRKEGQNVTLSCEQNLNHDAMYWYRQDPGQGLRLIYYSQIVNDFQKGDIAEGYSVSREKKESFPLTVTSAQKNPTAFYLCASSMAVDGYTFGSGTRLTVV.

The chain recombines TRBV4-1 with TRBJ1-5, with D maybe TRBD1 (5 bases). CDR1 is MGHRA, CDR2 YSYEKL, per germline. The CDR3 loop spans 15 amino acids. V lost 3 bases, J lost 6 bases, and 15 bases lay in between. The CDR3: CASSQLGLDTQPQHF. The CDR3 DNA reads as TGCGCCAGCAGCCAGTTAGGGTTGGACACTCAGCCCCAGCATTTT.

This chain joins TRBV4-3 and TRBJ2-5, with 12 bases fitting TRBD2. TRBJ2-7 explains the end of the DNA better; the J call may be wrong. This CDR3 comprises 15 residues. CDR1 and CDR2 from the germline V gene are LGHNA and YSLEER. The CDR3 sequence is CASSETSGGSYEQYF. The CDR3 DNA reads as TGCGCCAGCAGCGAAACTAGCGGGGGGTCCTACGAGCAGTACTTC.

This chain uses TRBV9 with TRBJ1-1; TRBD1 matches at 9 bases. Germline V gives CDR1 SGDLS, CDR2 YYNGEE. The length of the CDR3 is 14 residues. The J segment lost 6 bases and the V segment lost 2 bases, leaving 5 bases of the junction unmatched. This CDR3 reads CASSVRTGGPEAFF. Here the CDR3 DNA reads TGTGCCAGCAGCGTGCGCACAGGGGGCCCTGAAGCTTTCTTT. The whole variable domain, filled in from reference TRBV9 and TRBJ1-1, reads DSGVTQTPKHLITATGQRVTLRCSPRSGDLSVYWYQQSLDQGLQFLIQYYNGEERAKGNILERFSAQQFPDLHSELNLSSLELGDSALYFCASSVRTGGPEAFFGQGTRLTVV.

The chain has TRBV15 and TRBJ2-3; possible D gene TRBD1, 5 bases. Trimming took 0 bases from V and 1 from J, leaving 11 bases between them. This CDR3 spans 16 amino acids. CDR1 is LNHNV and CDR2 is YYDKDF in the germline V gene (reference sequence). The CDR3 nucleotides are TGTGCCACCAGCAGAGATCTGGGCAGGGGCACAGATACGCAGTATTTT. It specifies CATSRDLGRGTDTQYF.

The V call is TRBV6-1, the J call TRBJ1-2, with TRBD1 identical over 8 bases. There are 14 residues in the CDR3. V gave up 3 bases and J gave up 5 bases; unmatched junction bases: 5. CDR1 MNHNS and CDR2 SASEGT come from the germline V gene. The CDR3 loop is CASSETGAVYGYTF. The CDR3 bases are TGTGCCAGCAGTGAGACAGGGGCGGTATATGGCTACACCTTC.

The chain employs TRBV6-1 and TRBJ2-1; D is uncertain. The germline gives CDR1 MNHNS, CDR2 SASEGT. CDR3 length: 16 amino acids. Trimming removed 0 bases from V and 7 bases from J, with 16 bases in between. In DNA form, the CDR3 reads TGTGCCAGCAGTGAAGCGCTCAAAACTTCAAAGAATGAGCAGTTCTTC. Translating it yields CASSEALKTSKNEQFF.

The rearrangement uses TRBV5-1 and TRBJ2-3; D ambiguous. The germline CDR1 and CDR2 sequences are SGHRS and YFSETQ. CDR3 length: 15 amino acids. Trimming shortened V by 6 bases and J by 1 base, and 15 bases separated the two germline ends. CDR3 loop: CASKYQGSGTDTQYF. CDR3 nucleotide sequence: TGCGCCAGCAAGTATCAAGGCAGCGGCACAGATACGCAGTATTTT.

V usage is TRBV29-1 and J usage is TRBJ1-2, with D unresolved. The CDR3 length is 14 residues. Germline CDR1 reads SQVTM; CDR2 reads ANQGSEA. Trimming left V 5 bases short and J 2 bases short, with 15 bases between. The CDR3 spells CSVPVSANNYGYTF. CDR3 nucleotides: TGCAGCGTTCCCGTTTCTGCTAACAACTATGGCTACACCTTC.